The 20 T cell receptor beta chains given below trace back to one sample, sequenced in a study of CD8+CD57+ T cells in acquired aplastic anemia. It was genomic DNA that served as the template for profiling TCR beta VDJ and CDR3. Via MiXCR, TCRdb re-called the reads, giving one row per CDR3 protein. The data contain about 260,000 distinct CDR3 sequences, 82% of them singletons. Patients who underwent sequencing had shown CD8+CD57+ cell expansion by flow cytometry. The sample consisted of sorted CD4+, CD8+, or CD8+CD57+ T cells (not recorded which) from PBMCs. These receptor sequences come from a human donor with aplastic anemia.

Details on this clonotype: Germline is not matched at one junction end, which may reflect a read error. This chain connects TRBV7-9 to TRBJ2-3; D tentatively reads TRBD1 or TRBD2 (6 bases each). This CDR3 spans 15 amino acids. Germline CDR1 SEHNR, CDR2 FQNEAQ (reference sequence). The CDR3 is CASSLTRSRGDTEYF. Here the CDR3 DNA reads TGTGCCAGCAGCTTGACTAGAAGCAGGGGAGATACGGAGTATTTT.

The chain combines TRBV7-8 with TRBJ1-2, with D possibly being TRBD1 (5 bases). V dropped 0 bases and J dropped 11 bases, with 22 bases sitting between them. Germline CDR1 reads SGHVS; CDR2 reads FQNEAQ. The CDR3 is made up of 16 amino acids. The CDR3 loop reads CASSLAGDAHTQYYTF. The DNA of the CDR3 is TGTGCCAGCAGCTTAGCGGGGGACGCCCATACGCAGTATTACACCTTC. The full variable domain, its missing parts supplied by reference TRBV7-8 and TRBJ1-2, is GAGVSQSPRYKVAKRGQDVALRCDPISGHVSLFWYQQALGQGPEFLTYFQNEAQLDKSGLPSDRFFAERPEGSVSTLKIQRTQQEDSAVYLCASSLAGDAHTQYYTFGSGTRLTVV.

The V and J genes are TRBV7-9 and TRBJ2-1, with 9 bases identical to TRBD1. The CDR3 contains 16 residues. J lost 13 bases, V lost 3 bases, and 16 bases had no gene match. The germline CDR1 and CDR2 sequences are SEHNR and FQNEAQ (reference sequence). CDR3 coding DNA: TGTGCCAGCAGCTTGGACAGGGGTGCTCCTACGAGCAGTCAGTTCTTC. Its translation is CASSLDRGAPTSSQFF.

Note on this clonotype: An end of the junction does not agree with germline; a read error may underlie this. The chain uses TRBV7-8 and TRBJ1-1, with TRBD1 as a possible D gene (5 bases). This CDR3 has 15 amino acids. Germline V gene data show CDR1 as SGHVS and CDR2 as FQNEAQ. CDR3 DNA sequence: TGTGCCGGCAGCTTAGCGGGGGGACCCGATACGGAGTATTTCTTT. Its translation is CAGSLAGGPDTEYFF.

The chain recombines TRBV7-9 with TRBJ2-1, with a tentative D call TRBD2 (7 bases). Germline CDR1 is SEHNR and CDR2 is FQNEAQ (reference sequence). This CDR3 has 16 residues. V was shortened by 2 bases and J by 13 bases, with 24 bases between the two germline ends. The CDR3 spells CASSLLPGGLCFGQFF. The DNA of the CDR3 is TGTGCCAGCAGCTTACTACCCGGGGGGCTGTGTTTTGGACAGTTCTTC. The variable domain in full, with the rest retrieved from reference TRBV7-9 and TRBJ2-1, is DTGVSQNPRHKITKRGQNVTFRCDPISEHNRLYWYRQTLGQGPEFLTYFQNEAQLEKSRLLSDRFSAERPKGSFSTLEIQRTEQGDSAMYLCASSLLPGGLCFGQFFGPGTRLTVL.

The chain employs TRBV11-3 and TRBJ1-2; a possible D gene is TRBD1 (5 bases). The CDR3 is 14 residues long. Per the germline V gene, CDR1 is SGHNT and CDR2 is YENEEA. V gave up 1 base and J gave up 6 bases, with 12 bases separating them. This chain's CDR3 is CASSLGGRGNGYTF. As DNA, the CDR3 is TGTGCCAGCAGCTTAGGGGGTCGGGGGAATGGCTACACCTTC.

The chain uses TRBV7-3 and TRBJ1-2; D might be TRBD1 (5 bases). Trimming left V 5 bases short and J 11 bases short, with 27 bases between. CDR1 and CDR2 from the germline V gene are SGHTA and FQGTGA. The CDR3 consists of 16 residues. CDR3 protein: CASSPAGGGTDTQYTF. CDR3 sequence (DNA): TGTGCCAGCAGCCCAGCGGGGGGAGGCACAGATACGCAGTACACCTTC.

CDR3 DNA sequence: TGTGCCAGCAGCTTAGCGGGAGGGCGCGGACAGTTGTATTTT. Protein sequence: CASSLAGGRGQLYF. The chain couples TRBV7-2 to TRBJ2-3, with TRBD2 as a possible D gene (7 bases). This CDR3 contains 14 residues. CDR1 and CDR2 (germline): SGHTA, FQGNSA. The V gene lost 0 bases and the J gene lost 14 bases, with 18 bases spanning the gap.

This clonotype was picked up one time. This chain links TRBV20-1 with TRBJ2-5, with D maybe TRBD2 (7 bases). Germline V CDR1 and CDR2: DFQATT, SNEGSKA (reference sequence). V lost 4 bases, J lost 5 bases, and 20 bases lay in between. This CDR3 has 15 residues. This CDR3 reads CSAIGGGSSMETQYF. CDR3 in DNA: TGCAGTGCTATCGGGGGCGGGAGCTCCATGGAGACCCAGTACTTC.

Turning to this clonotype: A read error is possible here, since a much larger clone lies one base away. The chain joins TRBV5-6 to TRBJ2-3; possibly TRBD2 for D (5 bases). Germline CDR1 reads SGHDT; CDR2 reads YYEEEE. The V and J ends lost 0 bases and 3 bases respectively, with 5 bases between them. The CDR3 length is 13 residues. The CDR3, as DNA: TGTGCCAGCAGCTTGGGGGAGACAGATACGCAGTATTTT. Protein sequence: CASSLGETDTQYF.

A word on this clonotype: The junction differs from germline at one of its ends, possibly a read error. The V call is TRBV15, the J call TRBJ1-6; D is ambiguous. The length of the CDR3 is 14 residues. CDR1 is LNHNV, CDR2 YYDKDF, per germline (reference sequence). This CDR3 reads CASSLSSYHSTLHF. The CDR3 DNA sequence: TGTGCCAGCAGCTTGAGCTCCTATCATTCGACCCTCCACTTT.

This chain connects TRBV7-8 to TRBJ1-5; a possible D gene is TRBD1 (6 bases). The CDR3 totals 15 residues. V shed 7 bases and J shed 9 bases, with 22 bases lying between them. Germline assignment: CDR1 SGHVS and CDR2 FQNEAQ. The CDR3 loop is CASTLAQGAHPPQHF. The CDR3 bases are TGTGCCAGCACTCTTGCACAGGGTGCCCATCCGCCCCAGCATTTT. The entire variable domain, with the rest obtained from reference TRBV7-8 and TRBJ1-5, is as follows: GAGVSQSPRYKVAKRGQDVALRCDPISGHVSLFWYQQALGQGPEFLTYFQNEAQLDKSGLPSDRFFAERPEGSVSTLKIQRTQQEDSAVYLCASTLAQGAHPPQHFGDGTRLSIL.

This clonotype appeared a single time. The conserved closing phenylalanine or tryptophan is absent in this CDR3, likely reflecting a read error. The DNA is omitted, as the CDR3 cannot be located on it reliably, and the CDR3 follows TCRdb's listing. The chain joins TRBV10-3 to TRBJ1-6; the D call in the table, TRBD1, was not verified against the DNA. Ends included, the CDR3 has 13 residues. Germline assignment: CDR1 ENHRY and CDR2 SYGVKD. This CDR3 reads CATLQGSDSPLHV.

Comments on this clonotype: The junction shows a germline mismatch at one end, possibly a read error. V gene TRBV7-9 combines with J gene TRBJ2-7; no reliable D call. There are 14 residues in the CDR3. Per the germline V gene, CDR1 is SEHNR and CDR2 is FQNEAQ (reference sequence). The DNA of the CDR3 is TGTGCCAGCAGCTTTAAACAAAGCTCCTACGGGCAGTACTTC. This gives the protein CASSFKQSSYGQYF.

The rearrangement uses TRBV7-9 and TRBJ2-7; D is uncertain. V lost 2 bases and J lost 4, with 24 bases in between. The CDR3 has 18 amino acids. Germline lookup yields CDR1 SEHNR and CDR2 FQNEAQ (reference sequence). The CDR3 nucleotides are TGTGCCAGCAGCTTACGCGCAGAGATGAACACTCTTGCTTACGAGCAGTACGTC. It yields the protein CASSLRAEMNTLAYEQYV.

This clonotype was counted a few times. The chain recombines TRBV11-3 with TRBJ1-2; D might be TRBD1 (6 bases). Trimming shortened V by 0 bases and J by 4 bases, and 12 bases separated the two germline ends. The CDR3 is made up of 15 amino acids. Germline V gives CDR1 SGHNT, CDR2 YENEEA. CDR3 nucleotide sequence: TGTGCCAGCAGCTTAGATCTGACAGGCATCTATGGCTACACCTTC. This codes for CASSLDLTGIYGYTF.

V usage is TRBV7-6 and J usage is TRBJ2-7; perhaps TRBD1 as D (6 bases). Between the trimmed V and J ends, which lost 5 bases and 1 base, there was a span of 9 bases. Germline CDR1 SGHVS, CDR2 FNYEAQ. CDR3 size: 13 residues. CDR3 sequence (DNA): TGTGCCAGCAGCCAACAGGGTTCCTACGAGCAGTACTTC. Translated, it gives CASSQQGSYEQYF.

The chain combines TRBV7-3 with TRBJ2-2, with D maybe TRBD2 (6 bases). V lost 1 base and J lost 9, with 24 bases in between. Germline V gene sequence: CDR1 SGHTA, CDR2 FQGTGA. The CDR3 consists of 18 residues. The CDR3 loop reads CASSLNPWGVGQDRELFF. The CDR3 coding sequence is TGTGCCAGCAGCTTAAACCCCTGGGGGGTAGGCCAGGACCGGGAGCTGTTTTTT.

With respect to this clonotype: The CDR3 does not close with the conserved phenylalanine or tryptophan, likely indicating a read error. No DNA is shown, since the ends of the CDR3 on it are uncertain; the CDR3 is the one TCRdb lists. Here the CDR3 reads CASSDGSAAQYFV. The chain carries TRBV9 and TRBJ2-3; no DNA check was done on the table's D call, TRBD1. The CDR3 is 13 residues long, counting both termini. CDR1 is SGDLS and CDR2 is YYNGEE in the germline V gene.

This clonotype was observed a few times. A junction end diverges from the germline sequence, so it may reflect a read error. In nucleotides, the CDR3 is TGTGCCAGCAGTGATGGGGGGGTGCATGAGCAGTCCTTC. Protein product: CASSDGGVHEQSF. The chain joins TRBV2 to TRBJ2-1, with 7 bases fitting TRBD2. Germline lookup yields CDR1 SNHLY and CDR2 FYNNEI. This CDR3 is 13 amino acids long. The full variable domain, rest sourced from reference TRBV2 and TRBJ2-1, is EPEVTQTPSHQVTQMGQEVILRCVPISNHLYFYWYRQILGQKVEFLVSFYNNEISEKSEIFDDQFSVERPDGSNFTLKIRSTKLEDSAMYFCASSDGGVHEQSFGPGTRLTVL.